The 32 T cell receptor beta chains below come from one sample, sequenced in a study of T cell repertoires in cytomegalovirus infection. In TCRdb, the reads were re-called with MiXCR into one record per CDR3 protein. Of more than 650,000 distinct CDR3 sequences listed, less than 40% were seen once; the top ten hold 2.5% to 3%. The sample consisted of PBMCs. The receptors stem from a human donor in good health (CMV status not recorded). Some clones in this sample may be carry-over from other donors' samples.

This clonotype was found a few times. The CDR3 loop is CASSDYRGLETQYF. The CDR3 DNA follows: TGTGCCAGCAGTGATTATAGGGGTTTAGAGACCCAGTACTTC. V usage is TRBV6-1 and J usage is TRBJ2-5; perhaps TRBD1 as D (5 bases). Trimming pared 3 bases from V and 4 bases from J, leaving 12 bases between. The length of the CDR3 is 14 residues. Germline assignment: CDR1 MNHNS and CDR2 SASEGT.

Concerning this clonotype itself: The final CDR3 position lacks the conserved phenylalanine or tryptophan, pointing to a likely read error. This chain joins TRBV19 and TRBJ2-1; 8 bases fit TRBD2. The trim removed 9 bases at V and 9 bases at J, leaving 10 bases unmatched. This CDR3 contains 13 residues. The germline gives CDR1 LNHDA, CDR2 SQIVND (reference sequence). The CDR3 spells CARRKSGGLEQFL. The CDR3 nucleotides are TGTGCCAGGAGGAAATCGGGAGGGCTTGAGCAGTTCTTA.

This chain links TRBV7-9 with TRBJ1-1; no clear D. Germline values: CDR1 SEHNR, CDR2 FQNEAQ (reference sequence). V was trimmed by 8 bases and J by 5 bases, leaving 15 bases between them. The CDR3 has 13 residues. The CDR3 spells CASATLGLTEAFF. The CDR3 coding sequence is TGTGCCAGCGCTACTTTGGGTCTGACTGAAGCTTTCTTT.

This chain joins TRBV2 and TRBJ2-7; 10 bases are shared with TRBD1. The CDR3 totals 13 residues. The germline CDR1 and CDR2 sequences are SNHLY and FYNNEI. V lost 5 bases to trimming and J lost 5 bases; unmatched junction nucleotides: 3. CDR3 amino acids: CASSTGTGDEQYF. The DNA of the CDR3 is TGTGCCAGCAGTACCGGGACAGGGGACGAGCAGTACTTC.

V usage is TRBV5-6 and J usage is TRBJ1-6; tentatively, D is TRBD1 (6 bases). V was trimmed by 2 bases and J by 7 bases, leaving 13 bases between them. Germline-derived CDR1 and CDR2 are SGHDT and YYEEEE. This CDR3 comprises 15 residues. The DNA of the CDR3 is TGTGCCAGCAGCTTTCCTTGGACAGAAAATTCACCCCTCCACTTT. Translation gives CASSFPWTENSPLHF.

Worth noting for this clonotype: This likely comes from a read error, as the CDR3 has no conserved phenylalanine or tryptophan at its end. As DNA, the CDR3 is TGCGCCAGCAGCCAAGAGCCAGCGACAGGTCCCTACGAGCAGTACTGC. It is translated as CASSQEPATGPYEQYC. The chain combines TRBV4-1 with TRBJ2-7; maybe TRBD1 (6 bases). The V gene lost 0 bases and the J gene lost 2 bases, with 14 bases spanning the gap. The CDR3 length is 16 residues. In germline, CDR1 is MGHRA, CDR2 YSYEKL.

This clonotype was detected ten times or more. This chain connects TRBV5-6 to TRBJ1-3; possible D gene TRBD1, 6 bases. The CDR3 is 15 amino acids. The ends were cut back, 1 base at V and 0 bases at J, with 8 bases in the middle. Germline assignment: CDR1 SGHDT and CDR2 YYEEEE. The CDR3 spells CASSLTGFSGNTIYF. CDR3 bases: TGTGCCAGCAGCTTGACAGGGTTCTCTGGAAACACCATATATTTT.

This clonotype was seen repeatedly, ten times or more. The chain couples TRBV28 to TRBJ1-1; unclear D gene. The V end was cut by 4 bases, the J end by 6 bases, with 9 bases between. The germline gives CDR1 MDHEN, CDR2 SYDVKM. This CDR3 is built from 12 residues. Written as DNA, the CDR3 is TGTGCCAGCAGTTCCCGCTACCCTGAAGCTTTCTTT. It yields the protein CASSSRYPEAFF.

This clonotype was picked up a small number of times. This rearrangement joins TRBV10-3 to TRBJ1-2; 7 nucleotides line up with TRBD1. Germline V gives CDR1 ENHRY, CDR2 SYGVKD. Germline trimming cut 4 bases from V and 6 bases from J; bases unmatched to any gene: 11. The CDR3 consists of 15 residues. This CDR3 is CAISGRQGSGDGYTF. The CDR3 region has the DNA TGTGCCATCAGTGGGAGACAGGGAAGTGGTGATGGCTACACCTTC.

This clonotype was found a few times. The chain recombines TRBV6-6 with TRBJ2-7; the D is unclear. Germline CDR1 and CDR2: MNHNY and SVGAGI (reference sequence). V dropped 8 bases and J dropped 5 bases, with 19 bases sitting between them. This CDR3 has 14 amino acids. This CDR3 reads CASRTSLGRHEQYF. The CDR3 nucleotides read TGTGCCAGCCGAACCAGTTTAGGAAGACACGAGCAGTACTTC.

The rearrangement uses TRBV6-2 or TRBV6-3 and TRBJ2-3; TRBD1 matches at 8 bases. The CDR3 extends over 16 amino acids. V lost 6 bases to trimming and J lost 4 bases; unmatched junction nucleotides: 12. Germline assignment: CDR1 MNHEY and CDR2 SVGEGT. In DNA form, the CDR3 reads TGTGCCAGCAGAAAACCAGGGGGCGAAATCCCAGATACGCAGTATTTT. Amino acid sequence: CASRKPGGEIPDTQYF.

V usage is TRBV5-6 and J usage is TRBJ1-4, with 7 bases aligning to TRBD1. The CDR3 runs 13 residues. Trimming at V came to 4 bases and at J to 8 bases, leaving 5 bases not matched to a gene. Per the germline V gene, CDR1 is SGHDT and CDR2 is YYEEEE. Here the CDR3 DNA reads TGTGCCAGCAGCGCCCGGGACAGCGAAAAACTGTTTTTT. As protein: CASSARDSEKLFF.

On this clonotype itself: At one end, the junction sequence differs from germline, possibly due to a read error. The rearrangement links TRBV4-1 to TRBJ2-3, with TRBD2 identical over 10 bases. Germline CDR1 and CDR2: MGHRA and YSYEKL. This CDR3 is 15 amino acids long. Written as DNA, the CDR3 is TGCGACAGCAGCCCTGTAGCGGGGGGACCAGATACGCAGTATTTT. Encoded protein: CDSSPVAGGPDTQYF.

The chain combines TRBV7-9 with TRBJ2-7, with 7 bases lining up with TRBD1. J gave up 2 bases and V 2 bases, and 9 bases lay outside the gene matches. This CDR3 is 16 amino acids long. Looked up from germline, CDR1 is SEHNR and CDR2 is FQNEAQ (reference sequence). In DNA, the CDR3 is TGTGCCAGCAGCTTACCCCGACAGGGTCGAGCCTACGAGCAGTACTTC. This codes for CASSLPRQGRAYEQYF.

This clonotype was detected only a few times. The CDR3 reads CASSFPGQGVSYEQYF. CDR3 nucleotides: TGCGCCAGCAGCTTTCCGGGACAGGGCGTCTCCTACGAGCAGTACTTC. The rearrangement links TRBV5-1 to TRBJ2-7, with 9 positions matching TRBD1. The CDR3 has 16 residues. The germline gives CDR1 SGHRS, CDR2 YFSETQ. The junction had 6 bases not matched to a gene; V was cut back by 2 bases and J by 0 bases.

This clonotype has a handful of counts. The CDR3 region is CASSLRGFDNSPLHF. CDR3 DNA: TGTGCCAGCAGCTTAAGGGGGTTCGATAATTCACCCCTCCACTTT. V gene TRBV7-2 combines with J gene TRBJ1-6, with D tentatively TRBD1 (6 bases). Per the germline V gene, CDR1 is SGHTA and CDR2 is FQGNSA. Trimming cost V 2 bases and J 5 bases, with 10 bases left between them. CDR3 length: 15 amino acids.

This chain uses TRBV29-1 with TRBJ2-3; perhaps D is TRBD1 or TRBD2 (6 bases each). V was pared by 4 bases and J by 5 bases, with 13 bases between. Looked up from germline, CDR1 is SQVTM and CDR2 is ANQGSEA. The CDR3 spans 13 residues. The CDR3 DNA follows: TGCAGCGTTGGTGGGGGGCTAGGAGATACGCAGTATTTT. Protein: CSVGGGLGDTQYF.

Details on this clonotype: The germline gene is not matched at one end of the junction; a read error may be the cause. The chain carries TRBV5-5 and TRBJ2-5; tentative D call: TRBD1 (5 bases). Germline CDR1 is SGHKS and CDR2 is YYEKEE (reference sequence). The CDR3 loop spans 16 amino acids. CDR3 bases: TGTGCAAGCAGCCCCCCTGGGTTGCAGGGTCGAGAGACCCAGTACTTC. It translates to CASSPPGLQGRETQYF.

The chain couples TRBV5-6 to TRBJ2-5; D tentatively reads TRBD1 or TRBD2 (5 bases each). Trimming took off 6 bases at V and 2 bases at J, with 17 bases between the two ends. Germline V gene sequence: CDR1 SGHDT, CDR2 YYEEEE. The CDR3 covers 15 residues. CDR3: CASITSGTLQETQYF. For the CDR3, the DNA is TGTGCCAGCATCACATCCGGGACCCTGCAAGAGACCCAGTACTTC.

With respect to this clonotype: A junction end diverges from the germline sequence, so it may reflect a read error. This chain links TRBV12-3 or TRBV12-4 with TRBJ1-3; D is unresolved. CDR3 length equals 14 residues. The CDR3 region is CASSFSGTGNTICF. For the CDR3, the DNA is TGTGCCAGCAGTTTTTCCGGTACTGGAAACACCATATGTTTT.

On this clonotype: The junction shows a germline mismatch at one end, possibly a read error. The chain couples TRBV11-2 to TRBJ2-1; TRBD1 matches at 9 bases. Germline CDR1 reads SGHAT; CDR2 reads FQNNGV. This CDR3 region has 13 residues. In DNA form, the CDR3 reads TGTGCCAGAAGCTTGGACAGGGGCAATGAGCAGTTCTTC. Protein product: CARSLDRGNEQFF.

This clonotype was counted a single time. The chain couples TRBV3-1 to TRBJ2-1; 8 nucleotides line up with TRBD2. There are 16 residues in the CDR3. V lost 0 bases, J lost 6 bases, and 7 bases stayed unmatched. Germline V gives CDR1 LGHDT, CDR2 YNNKEL (reference sequence). CDR3 sequence (DNA): TGTGCCAGCAGCCAAGATTTGGCTAGCGGGCTCAATGAGCAGTTCTTC. This encodes CASSQDLASGLNEQFF.

The chain recombines TRBV2 with TRBJ2-3, with 12 bases that match TRBD2. Germline CDR1 and CDR2: SNHLY and FYNNEI. The CDR3 is made up of 16 amino acids. V dropped 6 bases and J dropped 0; count of bases not matched to a gene: 4. CDR3 DNA sequence: TGTGCCAGCAGCGGGACTAGCGGGCGGAGCACAGATACGCAGTATTTT. Protein sequence: CASSGTSGRSTDTQYF.

This clonotype was counted a few times. This chain connects TRBV5-4 to TRBJ2-7, with TRBD1 matching over 11 bases. V lost 4 bases to trimming and J lost 5 bases; unmatched junction nucleotides: 8. Germline V lookup: CDR1 SGHNT, CDR2 YYREEE (reference sequence). This CDR3 has 15 amino acids. Written as DNA, the CDR3 is TGTGCCAGCAGCCGGGGGACAGGGGGAAGCCACGAGCAGTACTTC. Protein: CASSRGTGGSHEQYF.

This clonotype occurred once. V is TRBV7-2 and J is TRBJ1-3; D is possibly TRBD1 (5 bases). V was pared by 3 bases and J by 0 bases, with 12 bases between. Germline CDR1 is SGHTA and CDR2 is FQGNSA. This CDR3 contains 16 residues. In DNA, the CDR3 is TGTGCCAGCAGCTTTGGGGGACGGCTCTCTGGAAACACCATATATTTT. Its translation: CASSFGGRLSGNTIYF.

This clonotype has just a few counts. The CDR3 sequence is CASSHPGRYNEQFF. Written as DNA, the CDR3 is TGTGCCAGCAGTCATCCGGGACGATACAATGAGCAGTTCTTC. This chain joins TRBV14 and TRBJ2-1, with D possibly being TRBD1 or TRBD2 (5 bases each). CDR1 is SGHDN and CDR2 is FVKESK in the germline V gene. Trimming stripped 6 bases from V and 4 bases from J, with 13 bases between. The CDR3 sequence is 14 residues long.

Here the CDR3 DNA reads TGTGCCAGTAGTATAGATCCTCCGGGTAGCGGGAGGGTGAATGAGCAGTTCTTC. It specifies CASSIDPPGSGRVNEQFF. The genes are TRBV19 and TRBJ2-1, with TRBD2 identical over 11 bases. The germline V gene encodes CDR1 LNHDA and CDR2 SQIVND (reference sequence). The length of the CDR3 is 18 residues. V lost 0 bases, J lost 7 bases, and 11 bases stayed unmatched.

V usage is TRBV19 and J usage is TRBJ2-3; D might be TRBD2 (5 bases). V lost 3 bases and J lost 1, with 11 bases in between. CDR3 length: 15 amino acids. The germline V gene encodes CDR1 LNHDA and CDR2 SQIVND (reference sequence). The CDR3 is CASSILVGGTDTQYF. The CDR3 DNA reads TGTGCCAGTAGTATCTTAGTCGGGGGCACAGATACGCAGTATTTT.

This clonotype was recorded many times. The rearrangement links TRBV12-3 or TRBV12-4 to TRBJ2-1; D may match TRBD1 or TRBD2 (5 bases each). V shed 3 bases and J shed 5 bases, with 11 bases lying between them. The CDR3 is 14 amino acids. CDR3 region: CASSFGTGNNEQFF. In DNA, the CDR3 is TGTGCCAGCAGTTTCGGGACCGGTAACAATGAGCAGTTCTTC.

On this clonotype: The final CDR3 position lacks the conserved phenylalanine or tryptophan, pointing to a likely read error. This chain joins TRBV19 and TRBJ2-1; 9 bases are a match to TRBD2. Germline trimming cut 3 bases from V and 5 bases from J; bases unmatched to any gene: 5. The germline gives CDR1 LNHDA, CDR2 SQIVND (reference sequence). The CDR3 length is 15 residues. The CDR3 DNA reads TGTGCCAGTAGTATTGGCGGGAGGGCCCACAATGAGCAGTTCTTA. Its translation: CASSIGGRAHNEQFL.

The chain joins TRBV24-1 to TRBJ2-3, with D possibly being TRBD2 (5 bases). The V gene lost 6 bases and the J gene lost 13 bases, with 28 bases spanning the gap. The CDR3 is made up of 16 amino acids. CDR1 is KGHDR, CDR2 SFDVKD, per germline. This chain's CDR3 is CATSYWSSVSTETKYF. The CDR3 nucleotides are TGTGCCACCAGTTATTGGAGTAGCGTAAGCACAGAGACGAAGTATTTT.

The V gene is TRBV19, the J gene TRBJ1-5; 9 positions match TRBD1. CDR3 length: 16 amino acids. Looked up from germline, CDR1 is LNHDA and CDR2 is SQIVND (reference sequence). V shed 3 bases, J shed 3 bases, and the junction held 6 bases outside the gene matches. CDR3 sequence (DNA): TGTGCCAGTAGTATCCGGGACAGGGATTTCAATCAGCCCCAGCATTTT. It yields the protein CASSIRDRDFNQPQHF. Full variable domain (remainder filled in from reference TRBV19 and TRBJ1-5): DGGITQSPKYLFRKEGQNVTLSCEQNLNHDAMYWYRQDPGQGLRLIYYSQIVNDFQKGDIAEGYSVSREKKESFPLTVTSAQKNPTAFYLCASSIRDRDFNQPQHFGDGTRLSIL.